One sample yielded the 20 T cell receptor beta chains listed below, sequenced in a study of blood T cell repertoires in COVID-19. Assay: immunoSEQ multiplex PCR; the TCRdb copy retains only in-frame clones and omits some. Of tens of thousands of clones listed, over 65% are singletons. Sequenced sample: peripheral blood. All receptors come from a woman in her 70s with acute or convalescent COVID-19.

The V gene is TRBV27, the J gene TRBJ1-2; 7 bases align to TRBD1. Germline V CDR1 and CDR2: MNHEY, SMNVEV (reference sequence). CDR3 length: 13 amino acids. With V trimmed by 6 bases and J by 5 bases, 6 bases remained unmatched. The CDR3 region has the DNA TGTGCCAGCAGAATAGGGACAGAGTATGGCTACACCTTC. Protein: CASRIGTEYGYTF.

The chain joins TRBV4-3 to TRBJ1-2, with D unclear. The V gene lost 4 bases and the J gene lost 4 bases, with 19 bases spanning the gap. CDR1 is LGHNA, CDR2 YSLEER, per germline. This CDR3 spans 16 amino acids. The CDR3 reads CASSRERGIPTYGYTF. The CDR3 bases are TGCGCCAGCAGCCGGGAGCGAGGGATCCCTACCTATGGCTACACCTTC.

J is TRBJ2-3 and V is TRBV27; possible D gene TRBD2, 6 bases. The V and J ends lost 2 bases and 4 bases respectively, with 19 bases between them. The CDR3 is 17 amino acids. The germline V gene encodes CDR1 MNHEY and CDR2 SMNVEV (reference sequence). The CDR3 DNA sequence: TGTGCCAGCAGTTTAGGTCTACAGCGGGCGACCCCAGATACGCAGTATTTT. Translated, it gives CASSLGLQRATPDTQYF.

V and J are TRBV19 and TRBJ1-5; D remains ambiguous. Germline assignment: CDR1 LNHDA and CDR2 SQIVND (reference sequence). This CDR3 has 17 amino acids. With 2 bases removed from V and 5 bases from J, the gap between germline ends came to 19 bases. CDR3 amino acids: CASSIPTVIRSYQPQHF. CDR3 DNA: TGTGCCAGTAGTATACCCACCGTCATAAGGAGCTATCAGCCCCAGCATTTT.

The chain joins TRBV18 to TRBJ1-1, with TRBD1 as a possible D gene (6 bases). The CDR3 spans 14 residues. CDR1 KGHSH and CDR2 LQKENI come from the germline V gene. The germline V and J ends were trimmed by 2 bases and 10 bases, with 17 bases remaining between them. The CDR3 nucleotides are TGTGCCAGCTCACCAAGTGGGGGCAAATCGGGAGCTTTCTTT. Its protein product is CASSPSGGKSGAFF.

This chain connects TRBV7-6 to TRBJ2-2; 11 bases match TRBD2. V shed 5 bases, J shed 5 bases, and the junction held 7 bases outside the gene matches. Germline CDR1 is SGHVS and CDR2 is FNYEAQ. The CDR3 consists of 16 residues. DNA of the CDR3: TGTGCCAGCAGCGCAACCGGGACTAGCGGAACCGGGGAGCTGTTTTTT. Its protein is CASSATGTSGTGELFF.

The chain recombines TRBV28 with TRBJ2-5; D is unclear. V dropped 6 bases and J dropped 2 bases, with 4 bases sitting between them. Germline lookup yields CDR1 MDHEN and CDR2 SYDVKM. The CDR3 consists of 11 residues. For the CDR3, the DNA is TGTGCCAGCAGAACACAAGAGACCCAGTACTTC. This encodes CASRTQETQYF. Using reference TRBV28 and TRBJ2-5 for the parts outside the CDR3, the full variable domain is DVKVTQSSRYLVKRTGEKVFLECVQDMDHENMFWYRQDPGLGLRLIYFSYDVKMKEKGDIPEGYSVSREKKERFSLILESASTNQTSMYLCASRTQETQYFGPGTRLLVL.

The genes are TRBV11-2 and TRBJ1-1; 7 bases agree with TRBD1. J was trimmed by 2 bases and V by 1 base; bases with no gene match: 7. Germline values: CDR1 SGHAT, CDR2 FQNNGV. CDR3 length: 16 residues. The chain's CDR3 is CASSLGTTGRNTEAFF. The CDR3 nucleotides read TGTGCCAGCAGCTTAGGGACGACAGGGAGAAACACTGAAGCTTTCTTT.

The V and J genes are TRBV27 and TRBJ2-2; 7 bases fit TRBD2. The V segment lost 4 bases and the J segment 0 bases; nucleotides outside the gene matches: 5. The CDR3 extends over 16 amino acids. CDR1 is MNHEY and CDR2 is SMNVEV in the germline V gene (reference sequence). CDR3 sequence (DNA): TGTGCCAGCAGTTCTCATAGCGGGTCGAACACCGGGGAGCTGTTTTTT. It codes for CASSSHSGSNTGELFF.

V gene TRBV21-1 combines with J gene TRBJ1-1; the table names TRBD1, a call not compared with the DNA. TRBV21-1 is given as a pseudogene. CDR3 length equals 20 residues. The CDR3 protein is CASSMGDRVNRVGFWCEAFF. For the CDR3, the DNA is TGTGCCAGCAGCATGGGGGACAGGGTGAACAGGGTGGGGTTTTGGTGCGAAGCTTTCTTT.

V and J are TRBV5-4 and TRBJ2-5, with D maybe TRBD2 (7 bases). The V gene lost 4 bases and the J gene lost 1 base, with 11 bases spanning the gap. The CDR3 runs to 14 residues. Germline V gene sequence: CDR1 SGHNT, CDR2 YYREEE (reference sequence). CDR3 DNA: TGTGCCAGCAGCGGACGGGGGGCCCAAGAGACCCAGTACTTC. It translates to CASSGRGAQETQYF.

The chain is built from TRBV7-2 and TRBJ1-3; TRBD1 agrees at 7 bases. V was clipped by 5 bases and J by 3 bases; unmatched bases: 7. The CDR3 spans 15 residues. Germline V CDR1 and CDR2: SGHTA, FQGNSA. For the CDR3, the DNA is TGTGCCAGCAGCCCTGGAAGGGGGCTTGGAAACACCATATATTTT. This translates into CASSPGRGLGNTIYF.

CDR3: CASSPDRGYNEQFF. The CDR3 DNA reads TGTGCCAGCAGCCCCGACAGGGGCTACAATGAGCAGTTCTTC. The chain joins TRBV5-4 to TRBJ2-1, with TRBD1 identical over 8 bases. After removal of 4 bases from V and 3 bases from J, the junction contained 3 bases not matched to a gene. Germline assignment: CDR1 SGHNT and CDR2 YYREEE (reference sequence). CDR3 length equals 14 residues.

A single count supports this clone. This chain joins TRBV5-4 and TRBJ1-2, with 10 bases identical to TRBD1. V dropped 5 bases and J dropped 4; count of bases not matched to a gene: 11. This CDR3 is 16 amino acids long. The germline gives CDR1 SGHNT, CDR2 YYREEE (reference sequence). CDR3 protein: CASRSGTGAALYGYTF. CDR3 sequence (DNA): TGTGCCAGCAGGTCCGGGACAGGGGCTGCGCTCTATGGCTACACCTTC.

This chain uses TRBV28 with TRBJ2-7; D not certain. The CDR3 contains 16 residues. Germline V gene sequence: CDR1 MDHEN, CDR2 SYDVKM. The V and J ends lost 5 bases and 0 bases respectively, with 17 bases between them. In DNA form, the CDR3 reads TGTGCCAGCAGTCTAGGTCGTCGAAGAAGCTCCTACGAGCAGTACGTC. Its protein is CASSLGRRRSSYEQYV.

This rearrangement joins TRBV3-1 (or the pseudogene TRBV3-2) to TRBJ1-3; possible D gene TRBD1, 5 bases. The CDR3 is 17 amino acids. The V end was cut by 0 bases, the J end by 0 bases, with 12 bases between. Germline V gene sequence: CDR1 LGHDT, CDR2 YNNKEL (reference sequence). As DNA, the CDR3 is TGTGCCAGCAGCCAAGATTTCTACAGGAACTCTGGAAACACCATATATTTT. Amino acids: CASSQDFYRNSGNTIYF.

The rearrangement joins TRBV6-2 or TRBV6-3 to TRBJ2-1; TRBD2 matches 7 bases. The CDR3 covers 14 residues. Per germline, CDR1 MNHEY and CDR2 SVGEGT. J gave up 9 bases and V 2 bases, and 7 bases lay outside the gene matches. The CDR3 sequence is CASSYRGGSGEQFF. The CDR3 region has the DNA TGTGCCAGCAGTTACCGGGGCGGGAGCGGTGAGCAGTTCTTC.

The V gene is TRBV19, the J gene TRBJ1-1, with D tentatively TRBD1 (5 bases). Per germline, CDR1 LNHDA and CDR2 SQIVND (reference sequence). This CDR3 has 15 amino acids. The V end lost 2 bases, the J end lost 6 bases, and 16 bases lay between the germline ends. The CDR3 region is CASSIITGAYAEAFF. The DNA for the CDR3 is TGTGCCAGTAGTATAATCACAGGAGCCTACGCTGAAGCTTTCTTT.

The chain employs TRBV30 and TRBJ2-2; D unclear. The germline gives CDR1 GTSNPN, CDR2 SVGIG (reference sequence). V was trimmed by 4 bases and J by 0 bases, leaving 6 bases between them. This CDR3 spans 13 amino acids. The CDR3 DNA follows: TGTGCCTGGACAGCGACGAACACCGGGGAGCTGTTTTTT. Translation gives CAWTATNTGELFF.

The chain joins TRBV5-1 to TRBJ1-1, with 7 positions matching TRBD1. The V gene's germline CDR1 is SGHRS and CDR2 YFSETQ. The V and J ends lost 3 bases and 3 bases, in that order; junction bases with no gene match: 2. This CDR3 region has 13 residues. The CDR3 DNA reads TGCGCCAGCAGCTCGGACAGGCACACTGAAGCTTTCTTT. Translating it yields CASSSDRHTEAFF. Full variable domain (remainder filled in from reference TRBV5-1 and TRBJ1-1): KAGVTQTPRYLIKTRGQQVTLSCSPISGHRSVSWYQQTPGQGLQFLFEYFSETQRNKGNFPGRFSGRQFSNSRSEMNVSTLELGDSALYLCASSSDRHTEAFFGQGTRLTVV.